These T cell receptor beta chains were read from a single sample in a study of cytotoxic CD8 clonotypes in ibrutinib-treated CLL. The method was immunoSEQ multiplex PCR; TCRdb's version includes in-frame clones alone and lacks a portion of them. The sample carries approximately 170,000 clones, over 75% recorded once. The sample was PBMCs, taken at disease progression, from a patient treated with ibrutinib. These receptor sequences come from a human donor with chronic lymphocytic leukemia. The CDR3 runs from the conserved cysteine through the conserved F or W.

J	V	length	CDR3
TRBJ2-7	TRBV29-1	12	CSVAGPPNEQYF
TRBJ2-5	TRBV2	15	CASRVNRGRTETQYF
TRBJ1-4	TRBV28	15	CASSSQTAANEKLFF
TRBJ2-1	TRBV30	13	CAWSVGPNNEQFF
TRBJ1-2	TRBV5-1	12	CASSLEGDGYTF
TRBJ1-5	TRBV7-9	14	CASSRGGSNQPQHF
TRBJ2-4	TRBV19	13	CASSEGQGFTQYF
TRBJ2-3	TRBV7-9	15	CASSPRWGRTDTQYF
TRBJ1-5	TRBV29-1	13	CSVGGGNNQPQHF
TRBJ1-5	TRBV6-1	15	CASSEAGDRFLPQHF
TRBJ2-6	TRBV5-4	18	CASSSPGREGSGANVLTF
TRBJ1-1	TRBV7-2	14	CASRPAWADTEAFF
TRBJ2-1	TRBV4-1	15	CASSQAGPPVDEQFF
TRBJ2-5	TRBV6-5	14	CASSVGGNQETQYF
TRBJ1-1	TRBV4-2	16	CASSQVFGTATGEAFF
TRBJ2-1	TRBV6-1	14	CASSDSGVPNEQFF
TRBJ2-1	TRBV6-5	16	CASSYSPSGRSSEQFF
TRBJ1-1	TRBV5-1	14	CASSSQGRYTEAFF
TRBJ2-7	TRBV5-6	14	CASSLEGKRHEQYF
TRBJ1-2	TRBV7-2	16	CASSSRSDVGSYGYTF
TRBJ1-1	TRBV18	15	CASSQGTGQNTEAFF
TRBJ1-1	TRBV10-1	15	CASSEIGQGQTEAFF
TRBJ2-1	TRBV5-1	18	CASSYPGTGGGVSNEQFF
TRBJ2-7	TRBV7-9	14	CASSLARAGYEQYF
TRBJ1-2	TRBV18	13	CASSPPTRDGYTF
TRBJ2-1	TRBV5-8	16	CASSLYPGHLNNEQFF
TRBJ2-3	TRBV27	15	CASNQRTRNTDTQYF
TRBJ1-2	TRBV4-3	15	CASSQDWGNNYGYTF
TRBJ2-2	TRBV19	17	CASSILGGDVTFRELFF
TRBJ1-4	TRBV19	16	CASSIGRGHLNEKLFF
TRBJ1-2	TRBV2	14	CASIGQGRGYGYTF
TRBJ2-7	TRBV2	17	CASSGGQDGKTFYEQYF
TRBJ1-2	TRBV19	14	CASSPGTGNYGYTF
TRBJ2-1	TRBV7-7	17	CASSFGTSGRRASEQFF